Presented here are 20 T cell receptor beta chains from one specimen sequenced in a study of blood T cell repertoires in COVID-19. Profiled with immunoSEQ multiplex PCR; TCRdb holds only in-frame clones, not every one. The data show fewer than 250,000 clones, approximately 79% seen once. The source material was peripheral blood. Every receptor here comes from a woman aged 45-65 years with acute or convalescent COVID-19.

V and J are TRBV7-2 and TRBJ2-1, with 7 bases that match TRBD1. J lost 2 bases, V lost 5 bases, and 9 bases had no gene match. From germline, CDR1 is SGHTA and CDR2 FQGNSA. The CDR3 contains 16 residues. The CDR3 here is CASSATGTVTYNEQFF. The CDR3 coding sequence is TGTGCCAGCAGCGCGACAGGGACGGTGACCTACAATGAGCAGTTCTTC.

The chain uses TRBV29-1 and TRBJ1-5; possibly TRBD1 for D (5 bases). V was shortened by 7 bases and J by 5 bases, with 15 bases between the two germline ends. This CDR3 region has 13 residues. CDR1 is SQVTM, CDR2 ANQGSEA, per germline. CDR3: CSAWGGPDQPQHF. The CDR3 coding sequence is TGCAGCGCTTGGGGGGGACCTGATCAGCCCCAGCATTTT.

V is TRBV2 and J is TRBJ1-1; maybe TRBD1 (6 bases). V lost 7 bases, J lost 0 bases, and 12 bases lay in between. From germline, CDR1 is SNHLY and CDR2 FYNNEI. The CDR3 is 14 residues long. Here the CDR3 DNA reads TGTGCCAGCATCATCACAGGGTTGAACACTGAAGCTTTCTTT. Its protein is CASIITGLNTEAFF.

This chain connects TRBV5-6 to TRBJ2-1; D gene unclear. The CDR3 extends over 13 amino acids. Germline V gene lookup returns CDR1 SGHDT and CDR2 YYEEEE. V lost 0 bases and J 5 bases, leaving 6 bases between the germline ends. The CDR3 region has the DNA TGTGCCAGCAGCTTGGGACAACACAATGAGCAGTTCTTC. Translating it yields CASSLGQHNEQFF.

The chain has TRBV11-2 and TRBJ1-1, with D maybe TRBD1 (5 bases). V was shortened by 1 base and J by 10 bases, with 13 bases between the two germline ends. The CDR3 consists of 13 residues. CDR1 SGHAT and CDR2 FQNNGV come from the germline V gene. The CDR3 coding sequence is TGTGCCAGCAGCTTAGTATCGACGGGGGTAGCTTTCTTT. It codes for CASSLVSTGVAFF.

This clone appeared a single time. The chain recombines TRBV7-9 with TRBJ2-7; 7 bases match TRBD1. V was clipped by 5 bases and J by 6 bases; unmatched bases: 7. The germline V gene encodes CDR1 SEHNR and CDR2 FQNEAQ (reference sequence). The length of the CDR3 is 13 residues. The DNA for the CDR3 is TGTGCCAGCAGCACAACAGGGGTGGGCGAGCAGTACTTC. Translating gives CASSTTGVGEQYF. Full variable domain (missing parts from reference TRBV7-9 and TRBJ2-7): DTGVSQNPRHKITKRGQNVTFRCDPISEHNRLYWYRQTLGQGPEFLTYFQNEAQLEKSRLLSDRFSAERPKGSFSTLEIQRTEQGDSAMYLCASSTTGVGEQYFGPGTRLTVT.

This clone was picked up a small number of times. J is TRBJ1-5 and V is TRBV6-5; D remains unclear. Per germline, CDR1 MNHEY and CDR2 SVGAGI. The V and J ends lost 3 bases and 7 bases respectively, with 10 bases between them. CDR3 length: 13 amino acids. CDR3 coding DNA: TGTGCCAGCAGTTATTGGCCAGGACAGCCCCAGCATTTT. It is translated as CASSYWPGQPQHF.

In nucleotides, the CDR3 is TGTGCCAGCAGTTACGACAGGGAAGGACTTCGGTACTTC. This codes for CASSYDREGLRYF. J is TRBJ2-7 and V is TRBV5-5; the match to TRBD1 covers 7 bases. The V segment lost 5 bases and the J segment 12 bases; nucleotides outside the gene matches: 14. Germline V CDR1 and CDR2: SGHKS, YYEKEE (reference sequence). The length of the CDR3 is 13 residues.

Only one count was recorded for this clone. The chain combines TRBV4-3 with TRBJ1-3; D gene ambiguous. The CDR3 runs 18 residues. The V gene's germline CDR1 is LGHNA and CDR2 YSLEER. The V gene lost 0 bases and the J gene lost 0 bases, with 15 bases spanning the gap. The CDR3 DNA sequence: TGCGCCAGCAGCCAAGACCGCACTCCCTTCCTCTCTGGAAACACCATATATTTT. Protein sequence: CASSQDRTPFLSGNTIYF.

CDR3 DNA: TGTGCCAGCACCCCCGGGGGGAACACTGAAGCTTTCTTT. Translating it yields CASTPGGNTEAFF. The chain employs TRBV6-6 and TRBJ1-1, with D perhaps TRBD1 (5 bases). The CDR3 covers 13 residues. In germline, CDR1 is MNHNY, CDR2 SVGAGI (reference sequence). The V end was cut by 7 bases, the J end by 1 base, with 10 bases between.

V gene TRBV12-5 combines with J gene TRBJ1-1; 8 bases line up with TRBD1. The CDR3 covers 14 residues. The junction had 9 bases not matched to a gene; V was cut back by 7 bases and J by 5 bases. Germline V gives CDR1 LGHNT, CDR2 FRNRAP. CDR3: CASAGQGGGTEAFF. The CDR3 nucleotides are TGTGCTAGTGCCGGACAGGGAGGAGGAACTGAAGCTTTCTTT.

This chain connects TRBV6-5 to TRBJ2-7, with 7 bases lining up with TRBD1. From germline, CDR1 is MNHEY and CDR2 SVGAGI. J gave up 0 bases and V 6 bases, and 8 bases lay outside the gene matches. The CDR3 is 15 residues long. The DNA of the CDR3 is TGTGCCAGCAGCCCATCAGACAGGGTCTCCTACGAGCAGTACTTC. Protein: CASSPSDRVSYEQYF.

The genes are TRBV5-4 and TRBJ2-7; 7 bases agree with TRBD1. Trimming removed 7 bases from V and 3 bases from J; junction bases left unmatched: 13. Germline V gives CDR1 SGHNT, CDR2 YYREEE (reference sequence). The CDR3 spans 15 residues. This CDR3 is CASGDRDNRIYEQYF. Written as DNA, the CDR3 is TGTGCCAGCGGCGACAGGGACAATCGCATCTACGAGCAGTACTTC. Full variable domain (remainder filled in from reference TRBV5-4 and TRBJ2-7): ETGVTQSPTHLIKTRGQQVTLRCSSQSGHNTVSWYQQALGQGPQFIFQYYREEENGRGNFPPRFSGLQFPNYSSELNVNALELDDSALYLCASGDRDNRIYEQYFGPGTRLTVT.

The chain has TRBV18 and TRBJ1-6; tentative D call: TRBD1 (5 bases). The V end lost 2 bases, the J end lost 5 bases, and 13 bases lay between the germline ends. The germline V gene encodes CDR1 KGHSH and CDR2 LQKENI. The CDR3 length is 16 residues. CDR3 in amino acids: CASSPGGAGDNSPLHF. The CDR3 DNA reads TGTGCCAGCTCACCAGGGGGAGCGGGGGATAATTCACCCCTCCACTTT.

The sample holds one count of this clone. This rearrangement joins TRBV21-1 to TRBJ2-4; the table's D gene call, TRBD1, was not cross checked with the DNA. TRBV21-1 counts as a pseudogene. The CDR3 runs to 16 residues. Here the CDR3 reads CASSSQGARAKNIQYF. The CDR3 DNA sequence: TGTGCCAGCAGCAGCCAGGGGGCGCGAGCCAAAAACATTCAGTACTTC.

This clone was seen once. A far more abundant clone sits one base away, making this likely a read error. This chain uses TRBV10-1 with TRBJ2-7; TRBD1 agrees at 9 bases. The CDR3 totals 13 residues. With 7 bases clipped from V and 3 bases from J, the junction kept 4 bases outside the gene matches. Germline V CDR1 and CDR2: WNHNN, SYGVQD (reference sequence). The CDR3 DNA reads TGCGCCAGCACCCCGGGACAGGGCTACGAGCAGTACTTC. Translated: CASTPGQGYEQYF.

The chain is built from TRBV29-1 and TRBJ1-5; D not certain. With 5 bases removed from V and 2 bases from J, the gap between germline ends came to 13 bases. The CDR3 covers 14 residues. Germline assignment: CDR1 SQVTM and CDR2 ANQGSEA. The CDR3 loop is CSVSQDLGNQPQHF. DNA of the CDR3: TGCAGCGTTAGCCAGGACTTGGGCAATCAGCCCCAGCATTTT.

V usage is TRBV28 and J usage is TRBJ2-3; TRBD1 agrees at 8 bases. The CDR3 is made up of 16 amino acids. The ends lost 5 bases at V and 4 bases at J; junction bases unmatched: 11. Germline loops: CDR1 MDHEN, CDR2 SYDVKM. Here the CDR3 DNA reads TGTGCCAGCAGTCTCCCCCGGACAGGGAAGGCAGATACGCAGTATTTT. It encodes CASSLPRTGKADTQYF.

This chain connects TRBV11-2 to TRBJ2-3; D might be TRBD2 (6 bases). The germline V and J ends were trimmed by 0 bases and 6 bases, with 16 bases remaining between them. The germline gives CDR1 SGHAT, CDR2 FQNNGV. This CDR3 contains 16 residues. The CDR3 nucleotides are TGTGCCAGCAGCTTAGAAGTGGGGGACTCGAGGGATACGCAGTATTTT. It encodes CASSLEVGDSRDTQYF. The whole variable domain, filled in from reference TRBV11-2 and TRBJ2-3, reads EAGVAQSPRYKIIEKRQSVAFWCNPISGHATLYWYQQILGQGPKLLIQFQNNGVVDDSQLPKDRFSAERLKGVDSTLKIQPAKLEDSAVYLCASSLEVGDSRDTQYFGPGTRLTVL.

The rearrangement uses TRBV7-8 and TRBJ1-3; D call uncertain. Trimming took 5 bases from V and 0 from J, leaving 20 bases between them. The CDR3 runs 18 residues. Germline CDR1 SGHVS, CDR2 FQNEAQ. In DNA form, the CDR3 reads TGTGCCAGCAGCCCACGGTGGCAGCCCTCTAGCTCTGGAAACACCATATATTTT. Translating it yields CASSPRWQPSSSGNTIYF.